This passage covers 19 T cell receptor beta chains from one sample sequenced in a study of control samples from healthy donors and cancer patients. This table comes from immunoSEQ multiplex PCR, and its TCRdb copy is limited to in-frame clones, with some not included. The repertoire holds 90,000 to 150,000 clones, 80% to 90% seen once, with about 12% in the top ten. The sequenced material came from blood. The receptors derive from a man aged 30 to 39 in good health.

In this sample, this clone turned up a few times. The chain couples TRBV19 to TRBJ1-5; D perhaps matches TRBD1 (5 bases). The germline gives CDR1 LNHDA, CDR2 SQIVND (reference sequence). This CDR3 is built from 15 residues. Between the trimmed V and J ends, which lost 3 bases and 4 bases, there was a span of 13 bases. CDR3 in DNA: TGTGCCAGTAGTATGGCAGGGAGGGAAAATCAGCCCCAGCATTTT. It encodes CASSMAGRENQPQHF.

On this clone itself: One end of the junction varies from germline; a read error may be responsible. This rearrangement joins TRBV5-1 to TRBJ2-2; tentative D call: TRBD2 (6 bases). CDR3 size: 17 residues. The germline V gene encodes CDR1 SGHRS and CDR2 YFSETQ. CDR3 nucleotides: TGCGCCAGCAGCATAAATACGGAGGGGACGAATACCGGGGAGCTGTTTTTT. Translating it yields CASSINTEGTNTGELFF. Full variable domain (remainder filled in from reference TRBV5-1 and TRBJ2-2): KAGVTQTPRYLIKTRGQQVTLSCSPISGHRSVSWYQQTPGQGLQFLFEYFSETQRNKGNFPGRFSGRQFSNSRSEMNVSTLELGDSALYLCASSINTEGTNTGELFFGEGSRLTVL.

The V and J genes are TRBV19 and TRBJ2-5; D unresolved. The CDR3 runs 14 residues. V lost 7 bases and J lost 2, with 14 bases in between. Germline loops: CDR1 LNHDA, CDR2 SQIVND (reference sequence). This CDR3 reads CASTLGRSQETQYF. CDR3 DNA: TGTGCCAGTACTCTAGGAAGATCACAAGAGACCCAGTACTTC.

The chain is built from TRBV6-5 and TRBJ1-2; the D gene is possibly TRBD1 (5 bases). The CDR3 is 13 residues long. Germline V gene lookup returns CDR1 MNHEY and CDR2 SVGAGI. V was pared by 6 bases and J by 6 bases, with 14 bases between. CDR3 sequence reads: CASRLGEVNGYTF. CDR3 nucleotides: TGTGCCAGCAGGTTGGGGGAGGTGAATGGCTACACCTTC.

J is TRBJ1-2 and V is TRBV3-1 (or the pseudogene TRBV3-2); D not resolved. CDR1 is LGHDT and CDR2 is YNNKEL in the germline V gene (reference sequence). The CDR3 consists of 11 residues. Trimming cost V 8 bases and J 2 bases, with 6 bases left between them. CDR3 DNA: TGTGCCAGCTCCTTAAACTATGGCTACACCTTC. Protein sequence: CASSLNYGYTF.

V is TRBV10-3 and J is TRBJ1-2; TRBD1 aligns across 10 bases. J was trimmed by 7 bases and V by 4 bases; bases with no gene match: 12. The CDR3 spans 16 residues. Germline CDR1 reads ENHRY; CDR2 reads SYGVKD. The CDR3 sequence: CAISGTSSRTGGGYTF. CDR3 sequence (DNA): TGTGCCATCAGTGGGACTTCCTCCAGGACAGGGGGTGGCTACACCTTC.

The CDR3: CASSPGRTGTNTEAFF. The CDR3 DNA sequence: TGTGCCAGCAGCCCGGGCCGAACAGGGACGAACACTGAAGCTTTCTTT. The chain recombines TRBV5-4 with TRBJ1-1, with a possible D match to TRBD1 (6 bases). V shed 4 bases and J shed 1 base, with 17 bases lying between them. The CDR3 contains 16 residues. CDR1 SGHNT and CDR2 YYREEE come from the germline V gene (reference sequence).

The CDR3 loop reads CATSAFKGVNTGELFF. DNA of the CDR3: TGTGCCACCAGTGCCTTCAAAGGGGTTAACACCGGGGAGCTGTTTTTT. This rearrangement joins TRBV24-1 to TRBJ2-2, with a possible D match to TRBD1 (5 bases). The CDR3 extends over 16 amino acids. Germline V gene data show CDR1 as KGHDR and CDR2 as SFDVKD. V lost 5 bases and J 2 bases, leaving 14 bases between the germline ends.

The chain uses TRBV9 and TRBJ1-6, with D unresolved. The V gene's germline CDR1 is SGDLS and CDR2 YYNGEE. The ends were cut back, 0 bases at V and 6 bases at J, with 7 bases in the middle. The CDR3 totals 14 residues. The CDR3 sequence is CASSVGQVNSPLHF. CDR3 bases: TGTGCCAGCAGCGTAGGTCAGGTTAATTCACCCCTCCACTTT.

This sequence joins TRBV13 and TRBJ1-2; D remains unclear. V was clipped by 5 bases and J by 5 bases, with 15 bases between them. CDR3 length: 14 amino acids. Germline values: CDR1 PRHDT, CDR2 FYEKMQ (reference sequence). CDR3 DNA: TGTGCCAGCAGCCGTAGCCGGCCGGGGTATGGCTACACCTTC. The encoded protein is CASSRSRPGYGYTF.

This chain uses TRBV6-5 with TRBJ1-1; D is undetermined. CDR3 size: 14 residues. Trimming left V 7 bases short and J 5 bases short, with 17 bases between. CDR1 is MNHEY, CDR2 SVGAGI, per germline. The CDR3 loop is CASTLAEMGTEAFF. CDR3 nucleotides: TGTGCCAGCACCCTAGCGGAGATGGGAACTGAAGCTTTCTTT.

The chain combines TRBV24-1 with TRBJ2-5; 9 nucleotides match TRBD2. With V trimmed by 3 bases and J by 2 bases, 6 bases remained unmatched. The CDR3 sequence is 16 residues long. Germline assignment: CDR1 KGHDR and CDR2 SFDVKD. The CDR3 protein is CATSDPTLAGQETQYF. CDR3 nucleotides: TGTGCCACCAGTGATCCCACCCTAGCGGGGCAAGAGACCCAGTACTTC.

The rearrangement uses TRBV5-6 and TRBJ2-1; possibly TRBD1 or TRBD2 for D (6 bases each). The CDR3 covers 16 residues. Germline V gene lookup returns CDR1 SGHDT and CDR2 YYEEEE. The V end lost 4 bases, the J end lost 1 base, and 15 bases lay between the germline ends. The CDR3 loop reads CASSLRGGGSYNEQFF. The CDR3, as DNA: TGTGCCAGCAGCCTCAGGGGAGGAGGGTCCTACAATGAGCAGTTCTTC. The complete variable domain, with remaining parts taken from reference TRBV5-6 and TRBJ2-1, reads DAGVTQSPTHLIKTRGQQVTLRCSPKSGHDTVSWYQQALGQGPQFIFQYYEEEERQRGNFPDRFSGHQFPNYSSELNVNALLLGDSALYLCASSLRGGGSYNEQFFGPGTRLTVL.

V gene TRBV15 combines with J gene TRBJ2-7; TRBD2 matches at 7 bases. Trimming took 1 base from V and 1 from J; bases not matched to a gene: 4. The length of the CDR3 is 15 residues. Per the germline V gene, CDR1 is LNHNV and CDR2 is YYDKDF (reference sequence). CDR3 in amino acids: CATSRGMGGSYEQYV. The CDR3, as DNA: TGTGCCACCAGCAGAGGGATGGGAGGGTCCTACGAGCAGTACGTC.

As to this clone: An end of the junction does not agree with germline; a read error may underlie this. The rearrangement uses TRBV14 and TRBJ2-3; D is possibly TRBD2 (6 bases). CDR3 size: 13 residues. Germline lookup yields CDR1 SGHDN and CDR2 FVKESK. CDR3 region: CASSQDRVGGTTW. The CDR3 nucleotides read TGTGCCAGCAGCCAAGATAGGGTCGGGGGAACCACTTGG.

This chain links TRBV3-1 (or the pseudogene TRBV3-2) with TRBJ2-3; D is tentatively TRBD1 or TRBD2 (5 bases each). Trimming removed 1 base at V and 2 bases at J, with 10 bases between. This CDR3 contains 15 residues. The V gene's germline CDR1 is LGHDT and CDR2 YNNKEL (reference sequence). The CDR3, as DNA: TGTGCCAGCAGCCAAGCGAGGGGAGCCACAGATACGCAGTATTTT. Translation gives CASSQARGATDTQYF.

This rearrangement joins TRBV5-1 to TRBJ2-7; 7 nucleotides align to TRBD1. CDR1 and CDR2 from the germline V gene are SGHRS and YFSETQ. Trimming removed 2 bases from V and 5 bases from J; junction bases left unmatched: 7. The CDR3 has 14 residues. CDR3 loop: CASSFRQGSNEQYF. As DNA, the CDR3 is TGCGCCAGCAGCTTTAGACAGGGCTCAAACGAGCAGTACTTC.

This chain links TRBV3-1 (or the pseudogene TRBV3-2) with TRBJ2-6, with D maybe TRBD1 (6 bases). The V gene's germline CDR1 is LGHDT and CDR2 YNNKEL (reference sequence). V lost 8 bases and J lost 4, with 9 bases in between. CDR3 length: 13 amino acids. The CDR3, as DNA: TGTGCCAGCGCTCAGGGGGGGGCCAACGTCCTGACTTTC. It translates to CASAQGGANVLTF.

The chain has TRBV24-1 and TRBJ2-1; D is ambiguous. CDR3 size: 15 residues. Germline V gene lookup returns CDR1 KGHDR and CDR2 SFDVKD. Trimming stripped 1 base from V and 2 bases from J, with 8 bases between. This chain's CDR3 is CATSDLEVTYNEQFF. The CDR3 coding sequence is TGTGCCACCAGTGATTTAGAGGTAACCTACAATGAGCAGTTCTTC.